This passage covers 22 T cell receptor beta chains from one sample sequenced in a study of Graves' ophthalmopathy and Graves' hyperthyroidism. The study amplified TCR beta CDR3 regions using RNA transcripts. Amplification began with first-round RT-PCR using HTBI primers, then second-round multiplex PCR was performed. TCRdb independently ran MiXCR on the multiplex PCR reads; one entry per CDR3 protein. This sample has under 250,000 distinct CDR3 sequences, with around 28% found just once. The specimen was peripheral blood. These TCRs come from a man aged 50 to 60 with Graves' ophthalmopathy.

At least ten counts were recorded for this clonotype. The rearrangement joins TRBV30 to TRBJ2-7; TRBD1 or TRBD2 may be the D gene (5 bases each). Trimming pared 0 bases from V and 0 bases from J, leaving 15 bases between. Germline CDR1 and CDR2: GTSNPN and SVGIG (reference sequence). This CDR3 region has 16 residues. CDR3 coding DNA: TGTGCCTGGAGTGTGGCCGGGACCGAGAGCTCCTACGAGCAGTACTTC. Residues: CAWSVAGTESSYEQYF.

V usage is TRBV12-3 or TRBV12-4 and J usage is TRBJ1-6; 7 bases are shared with TRBD1. After removal of 2 bases from V and 7 bases from J, the junction contained 8 bases not matched to a gene. This CDR3 comprises 16 residues. The DNA of the CDR3 is TGTGCCAGCAGTTTATCCCGGACAGGAGCCAATTCACCCCTCCACTTT. Translating it yields CASSLSRTGANSPLHF.

This chain links TRBV6-1 with TRBJ1-6, with 10 bases identical to TRBD1. Trimming at V came to 6 bases and at J to 10 bases, leaving 6 bases not matched to a gene. Germline V lookup: CDR1 MNHNS, CDR2 SASEGT. The CDR3 runs to 14 residues. The CDR3 reads CASRTGTGDSPLHF. DNA of the CDR3: TGTGCCAGCAGAACCGGGACAGGGGACTCACCCCTCCACTTT.

As regards this clonotype: One end of the junction fails to match germline, which may point to a read error. The chain has TRBV6-4 and TRBJ1-6, with no clear D. CDR1 is MRHNA and CDR2 is SNTAGT in the germline V gene. The CDR3 runs 13 residues. CDR3 nucleotides: TGTGCCAGCAGTTACTCGACCGTCTCACCCCTCCACTTT. Translation gives CASSYSTVSPLHF.

This clonotype was seen many times. The genes are TRBV30 and TRBJ2-2, with D perhaps TRBD1 (6 bases). V gave up 3 bases and J gave up 2 bases, with 13 bases separating them. The CDR3 totals 15 residues. CDR1 and CDR2 (germline): GTSNPN, SVGIG (reference sequence). The chain's CDR3 is CAWSTGTSNTGELFF. The CDR3 region has the DNA TGTGCCTGGAGCACGGGGACAAGCAACACCGGGGAGCTGTTTTTT.

The CDR3, as DNA: TGTGCCAGTTATCGCTTCCACGCAGGGGGCACTGAAGCTTTCTTT. Translating gives CASYRFHAGGTEAFF. The chain is built from TRBV19 and TRBJ1-1, with TRBD1 matching over 7 bases. CDR3 size: 15 residues. CDR1 LNHDA and CDR2 SQIVND come from the germline V gene (reference sequence). With V trimmed by 8 bases and J by 4 bases, 13 bases remained unmatched.

This clonotype has a count of ten or more. This chain links TRBV6-9 with TRBJ2-5; 8 bases are a match to TRBD2. Germline trimming cut 3 bases from V and 5 bases from J; bases unmatched to any gene: 14. Germline-derived CDR1 and CDR2 are MNHGY and SVAAGI. The CDR3 covers 17 residues. CDR3 in DNA: TGTGCCAGCAGTTACGGACTAGCAAGTTGGTCGGGGGAGACCCAGTACTTC. Translating gives CASSYGLASWSGETQYF.

This clonotype has a count of ten or more. V usage is TRBV7-8 and J usage is TRBJ1-1, with D unclear. The CDR3 consists of 15 residues. V was shortened by 7 bases and J by 0 bases, with 15 bases between the two germline ends. In germline, CDR1 is SGHVS, CDR2 FQNEAQ. The chain's CDR3 is CASIQAGQVNTEAFF. CDR3 DNA sequence: TGTGCCAGCATTCAAGCGGGTCAGGTGAACACTGAAGCTTTCTTT.

The rearrangement links TRBV5-5 to TRBJ2-7; D remains unclear. The CDR3 loop spans 14 amino acids. The germline gives CDR1 SGHKS, CDR2 YYEKEE (reference sequence). Trimming stripped 0 bases from V and 6 bases from J, with 13 bases between. Here the CDR3 reads CASSLVTEQGEQYF. The CDR3 nucleotides are TGTGCCAGCAGCTTGGTTACGGAGCAAGGCGAGCAGTACTTC. Together with reference TRBV5-5 and TRBJ2-7, the CDR3 gives the full variable domain: DAGVTQSPTHLIKTRGQQVTLRCSPISGHKSVSWYQQVLGQGPQFIFQYYEKEERGRGNFPDRFSARQFPNYSSELNVNALLLGDSALYLCASSLVTEQGEQYFGPGTRLTVT.

This clonotype has at least ten counts. This chain uses TRBV12-3 or TRBV12-4 with TRBJ2-7; no reliable D call. Trimming took 5 bases from V and 4 from J, leaving 6 bases between them. The CDR3 has 11 residues. The CDR3 spells CASSRAYEQYF. The CDR3 bases are TGTGCCAGCAGTAGGGCATACGAGCAGTACTTC.

Note on this clonotype: A much more abundant neighbour one base away suggests this may be a read error. This rearrangement joins TRBV6-2 or TRBV6-3 to TRBJ2-3; 7 bases line up with TRBD1. The CDR3 totals 17 residues. Germline V CDR1 and CDR2: MNHEY, SVGEGT. V gave up 2 bases and J gave up 3 bases; unmatched junction bases: 11. The CDR3 loop is CASSYTLGGRATDTQYF. The CDR3 DNA sequence: TGTGCCAGCAGTTACACGTTAGGGGGCCGGGCGACAGATACGCAGTATTTT.

This clonotype was counted at least ten times. The genes are TRBV7-2 and TRBJ2-5; D may be TRBD2 (6 bases). Germline V gene lookup returns CDR1 SGHTA and CDR2 FQGNSA. The V gene lost 4 bases and the J gene lost 3 bases, with 27 bases spanning the gap. This CDR3 is built from 19 residues. CDR3 sequence: CASSWPGTFPPGPEETQYF. CDR3 nucleotide sequence: TGTGCCAGCAGCTGGCCGGGGACTTTTCCCCCGGGGCCGGAAGAGACCCAGTACTTC.

The chain combines TRBV6-2 or TRBV6-3 with TRBJ1-6; tentatively, D is TRBD1 (5 bases). The germline V and J ends were trimmed by 5 bases and 8 bases, with 16 bases remaining between them. The CDR3 has 15 amino acids. Germline CDR1 reads MNHEY; CDR2 reads SVGEGT. The CDR3 nucleotides read TGTGCCAGCAGTGGGTGGAATGTGGGGGATTCACCCCTCCACTTT. Protein sequence: CASSGWNVGDSPLHF.

This clonotype was counted ten times or more. The chain joins TRBV2 to TRBJ1-1; 7 bases map to TRBD1. After removal of 5 bases from V and 2 bases from J, the junction contained 8 bases not matched to a gene. The CDR3 is 15 residues long. Germline CDR1 and CDR2: SNHLY and FYNNEI. The CDR3 nucleotides are TGTGCCAGCAGTTCCTACAGGGGAGCCAACACTGAAGCTTTCTTT. This encodes CASSSYRGANTEAFF.

There are many counts of this clonotype. This chain joins TRBV12-3 or TRBV12-4 and TRBJ1-2; D gene unclear. The V end was cut by 7 bases, the J end by 6 bases, with 15 bases between. The CDR3 is made up of 13 amino acids. The CDR3 DNA is TGTGCCAGCACCGGGGTGTTTTCTAATGGCTACACCTTC. Translated, it gives CASTGVFSNGYTF.

The J gene is TRBJ1-2, the V gene TRBV24-1; weak D call: TRBD1 (5 bases). Trimming stripped 3 bases from V and 3 bases from J, with 10 bases between. CDR3 length equals 14 residues. Per the germline V gene, CDR1 is KGHDR and CDR2 is SFDVKD. CDR3 sequence (DNA): TGTGCCACCAGTGATCCGGACATGGACTATGGCTACACCTTC. Translated: CATSDPDMDYGYTF.

This clonotype was counted ten times or more. The chain has TRBV7-2 and TRBJ2-7; 7 nucleotides agree with TRBD2. Looked up from germline, CDR1 is SGHTA and CDR2 is FQGNSA. The ends lost 5 bases at V and 9 bases at J; junction bases unmatched: 7. The length of the CDR3 is 12 residues. CDR3 nucleotide sequence: TGTGCCAGCAGCCGGACTAGGGAAACGCAGTACTTC. This translates into CASSRTRETQYF.

This clonotype was picked up many times. This chain links TRBV30 with TRBJ1-1; D may be TRBD1 (5 bases). Trimming left V 1 base short and J 6 bases short, with 12 bases between. The CDR3 spans 13 residues. Per the germline V gene, CDR1 is GTSNPN and CDR2 is SVGIG (reference sequence). CDR3 region: CAWSGGGKAEAFF. The CDR3 coding sequence is TGTGCCTGGAGTGGGGGGGGGAAGGCTGAAGCTTTCTTT.

The sample holds many counts of this clonotype. V is TRBV12-5 and J is TRBJ2-7, with D maybe TRBD2 (6 bases). The CDR3 is 13 residues long. Germline V gives CDR1 LGHNT, CDR2 FRNRAP. Trimming stripped 5 bases from V and 2 bases from J, with 10 bases between. The CDR3, as DNA: TGTGCTAGTGGTCCTGGGGAGGCCTACGAGCAGTACTTC. Encoded protein: CASGPGEAYEQYF.

The V call is TRBV20-1, the J call TRBJ2-5, with 10 positions matching TRBD2. J lost 5 bases, V lost 2 bases, and 5 bases had no gene match. The CDR3 is 14 residues long. From germline, CDR1 is DFQATT and CDR2 SNEGSKA (reference sequence). Written as DNA, the CDR3 is TGCAGTGCTAGAATTAGCGGGGGGTGGGAGACCCAGTACTTC. Encoded protein: CSARISGGWETQYF.

This clonotype was counted ten times or more. The chain joins TRBV5-5 to TRBJ2-5, with TRBD1 identical over 9 bases. Per the germline V gene, CDR1 is SGHKS and CDR2 is YYEKEE (reference sequence). After removal of 1 base from V and 5 bases from J, the junction contained 6 bases not matched to a gene. There are 15 residues in the CDR3. CDR3 protein: CASSLTGGTDETQYF. The CDR3, as DNA: TGTGCCAGCAGCTTGACAGGGGGCACCGATGAGACCCAGTACTTC.

This clonotype was seen a few times. CDR3 in amino acids: CASSFGQYGYTF. Written as DNA, the CDR3 is TGTGCCAGCAGTTTCGGACAGTATGGCTACACCTTC. The chain links TRBV28 to TRBJ1-2; a weak D match, TRBD1 (6 bases). The CDR3 spans 12 residues. Trimming left V 3 bases short and J 5 bases short, with 7 bases between. CDR1 is MDHEN and CDR2 is SYDVKM in the germline V gene.